This TCR beta chain was sequenced for a study of cytomegalovirus exposure and HLA in healthy donors. Study-wide points: Among TCR beta chains, those listed as cytomegalovirus-associated numbered 164.

Data came from immunoSEQ multiplex PCR; TCRdb stores just in-frame clones and leaves some out. The sample has 50,000 to 65,000 clones, roughly nine tenths seen once; the top ten hold about 8.8%. Trimming shortened V by 2 bases and J by 4 bases, and 11 bases separated the two germline ends. The CDR3 covers 14 residues. Germline V CDR1 and CDR2: MNHNY, SVGAGI (reference sequence). Notes on this clone: Its antigen is unknown.

The rearrangement links TRBV6-6 to TRBJ1-2, with D maybe TRBD1 (5 bases). The sequence was obtained from a woman younger than 35 in good health and CMV-seropositive. Sequencing was done on a sample of PBMCs. The CDR3 protein is CASSYPGLGYGYTF. CDR3 nucleotides: TGTGCCAGCAGTTACCCGGGACTGGGCTATGGCTACACCTTC.